These 22 T cell receptor beta chains were all obtained from the same sample, sequenced in a study of blood T cell repertoires in COVID-19 (TCRdb year 2020). Library generation was performed with the immunoSEQ multiplex PCR assay. Held by TCRdb, this immuneACCESS table contains in-frame sequences only and omits some clones. Under half of the omission traces to an unresolved V gene where checked; the cause of the rest is unknown. Here the sample has tens of thousands of clones; around nine tenths occur a single time. The ten most abundant clones make up about 6% of the sample. Source material: peripheral blood. These receptors were obtained from a middle-aged man with acute or convalescent COVID-19.

V gene TRBV10-3 combines with J gene TRBJ2-2; the D gene is possibly TRBD1 (6 bases). Germline V gene sequence: CDR1 ENHRY, CDR2 SYGVKD. The CDR3 runs to 13 residues. Trimming removed 7 bases from V and 6 bases from J, with 12 bases in between. The DNA of the CDR3 is TGTGCCATCACGCAGGGGCCCCCCGGGGAGCTGTTTTTT. Its translation is CAITQGPPGELFF.

The chain recombines TRBV19 with TRBJ1-4; D might be TRBD1 (6 bases). CDR1 LNHDA and CDR2 SQIVND come from the germline V gene (reference sequence). Trimming stripped 3 bases from V and 8 bases from J, with 10 bases between. This CDR3 is built from 13 residues. CDR3 amino acids: CASSIRGLEKLFF. The CDR3 DNA is TGTGCCAGTAGTATCAGGGGCCTCGAAAAACTGTTTTTT.

The chain recombines TRBV6-5 with TRBJ1-6, with D perhaps matching TRBD1 (6 bases). Trimming stripped 0 bases from V and 10 bases from J, with 16 bases between. The V gene's germline CDR1 is MNHEY and CDR2 SVGAGI. The CDR3 covers 16 residues. The CDR3 nucleotides read TGTGCCAGCAGTTACTCGAACCAAGGGGGGGACTCACCCCTCCACTTT. Residues: CASSYSNQGGDSPLHF.

V usage is TRBV29-1 and J usage is TRBJ2-5, with D possibly matching TRBD2 (6 bases). V was trimmed by 4 bases and J by 2 bases, leaving 17 bases between them. CDR1 is SQVTM and CDR2 is ANQGSEA in the germline V gene. This CDR3 region has 15 residues. The CDR3 loop reads CSVGGIAVPQETQYF. Written as DNA, the CDR3 is TGCAGCGTTGGTGGAATAGCGGTTCCTCAAGAGACCCAGTACTTC. Variable domain in full (rest from reference TRBV29-1 and TRBJ2-5): SAVISQKPSRDICQRGTSLTIQCQVDSQVTMMFWYRQQPGQSLTLIATANQGSEATYESGFVIDKFPISRPNLTFSTLTVSNMSPEDSSIYLCSVGGIAVPQETQYFGPGTRLLVL.

CDR3 loop: CASSLAGEGMKLFF. The CDR3 coding sequence is TGTGCCAGCAGCTTAGCGGGGGAGGGTATGAAACTGTTTTTT. The chain uses TRBV7-9 and TRBJ1-4, with D possibly being TRBD1 (5 bases). V was cut by 0 bases and J by 11 bases, with 13 bases left in between. The CDR3 sequence is 14 residues long. The germline V gene encodes CDR1 SEHNR and CDR2 FQNEAQ (reference sequence).

The chain couples TRBV19 to TRBJ1-5; D unresolved. The CDR3 has 16 amino acids. Germline CDR1 and CDR2: LNHDA and SQIVND (reference sequence). V lost 6 bases and J lost 0, with 15 bases in between. The CDR3 nucleotides read TGTGCCAGTAGACTCCGAGCGGCTGATAGCAATCAGCCCCAGCATTTT. This codes for CASRLRAADSNQPQHF.

The V gene is TRBV5-6, the J gene TRBJ1-1; D is ambiguous. The germline gives CDR1 SGHDT, CDR2 YYEEEE. Trimming pared 1 base from V and 5 bases from J, leaving 12 bases between. The CDR3 is 14 amino acids. CDR3 DNA: TGTGCCAGCAGCTTGTCGGGTCGGAAGACTGAAGCTTTCTTT. It specifies CASSLSGRKTEAFF.

V usage is TRBV6-5 and J usage is TRBJ2-3, with 8 nucleotides matching TRBD2. The V gene's germline CDR1 is MNHEY and CDR2 SVGAGI. The CDR3 is 13 residues long. The V segment lost 10 bases and the J segment 3 bases; nucleotides outside the gene matches: 6. This CDR3 is CANSGSETDTQYF. The CDR3 nucleotides are TGTGCCAACAGCGGGAGTGAGACAGATACGCAGTATTTT.

This CDR3 is CASSLRRNTEAFF. The CDR3 nucleotides are TGTGCCAGTAGTCTCCGGAGGAACACTGAAGCTTTCTTT. V is TRBV19 and J is TRBJ1-1; D is ambiguous. This CDR3 comprises 13 residues. V lost 5 bases to trimming and J lost 1 base, with 8 bases between them. Per germline, CDR1 LNHDA and CDR2 SQIVND (reference sequence).

The rearrangement joins TRBV18 to TRBJ2-1; D unclear. The length of the CDR3 is 16 residues. The V end was cut by 3 bases, the J end by 3 bases, with 15 bases between. Germline V gives CDR1 KGHSH, CDR2 LQKENI. DNA of the CDR3: TGTGCCAGCTCACCGAATGTGGCCAGGATCTACAATGAGCAGTTCTTC. Its translation is CASSPNVARIYNEQFF. The full variable domain, its missing parts supplied by reference TRBV18 and TRBJ2-1, is NAGVMQNPRHLVRRRGQEARLRCSPMKGHSHVYWYRQLPEEGLKFMVYLQKENIIDESGMPKERFSAEFPKEGPSILRIQQVVRGDSAAYFCASSPNVARIYNEQFFGPGTRLTVL.

V gene TRBV24-1 combines with J gene TRBJ2-3, with 11 bases fitting TRBD2. Trimming removed 2 bases from V and 2 bases from J; junction bases left unmatched: 2. Looked up from germline, CDR1 is KGHDR and CDR2 is SFDVKD. The CDR3 has 16 amino acids. The CDR3, as DNA: TGTGCCACCAGTGATTCTAGCGGGAGGTTCACAGATACGCAGTATTTT. The encoded protein is CATSDSSGRFTDTQYF.

This clone showed up just once. This rearrangement joins TRBV3-1 (or the pseudogene TRBV3-2) to TRBJ1-3; weak D call: TRBD1 (5 bases). V lost 1 base to trimming and J lost 5 bases, with 9 bases between them. CDR1 and CDR2 from the germline V gene are LGHDT and YNNKEL (reference sequence). This CDR3 has 14 amino acids. CDR3 sequence reads: CASSQVAGRNTIYF. As DNA, the CDR3 is TGTGCCAGCAGCCAAGTCGCAGGGAGAAACACCATATATTTT.

The chain joins TRBV5-1 to TRBJ1-4; TRBD1 matches 8 bases. Germline lookup yields CDR1 SGHRS and CDR2 YFSETQ. CDR3 length: 14 amino acids. V was pared by 2 bases and J by 3 bases, with 0 bases of the junction left unmatched. The CDR3 nucleotides read TGCGCCAGCAGCTTACAGGGGGCTAATGAAAAACTGTTTTTT. It specifies CASSLQGANEKLFF.

The J gene is TRBJ1-3, the V gene TRBV19; 8 bases fit TRBD1. V lost 3 bases to trimming and J lost 4 bases; unmatched junction nucleotides: 5. This CDR3 spans 15 amino acids. Germline V gives CDR1 LNHDA, CDR2 SQIVND (reference sequence). This CDR3 reads CASSIHRDRGNTIYF. As DNA, the CDR3 is TGTGCCAGTAGTATCCACCGGGACAGGGGAAACACCATATATTTT.

This chain joins TRBV5-1 and TRBJ1-1; D not resolved. V lost 0 bases, J lost 1 base, and 7 bases lay in between. The CDR3 is made up of 14 amino acids. The V gene's germline CDR1 is SGHRS and CDR2 YFSETQ. Here the CDR3 DNA reads TGCGCCAGCAGCTTGGCCGCGGGGAACACTGAAGCTTTCTTT. Its translation is CASSLAAGNTEAFF.

The chain uses TRBV2 and TRBJ2-1, with TRBD2 matching over 8 bases. Germline V gene sequence: CDR1 SNHLY, CDR2 FYNNEI. The CDR3 contains 14 residues. Trimming cost V 4 bases and J 3 bases; bases outside gene matches: 2. The CDR3 sequence: CASSVLAVYNEQFF. The CDR3 bases are TGTGCCAGCAGTGTACTAGCGGTCTACAATGAGCAGTTCTTC.

The rearrangement links TRBV27 to TRBJ1-1, with 7 bases that match TRBD1. Per germline, CDR1 MNHEY and CDR2 SMNVEV (reference sequence). V gave up 0 bases and J gave up 6 bases; unmatched junction bases: 4. The length of the CDR3 is 14 residues. The CDR3 DNA reads TGTGCCAGCAGTTTATCCAGGGGGGAGGCTGAAGCTTTCTTT. This gives the protein CASSLSRGEAEAFF.

The rearrangement joins TRBV7-9 to TRBJ2-3; tentative D call: TRBD2 (6 bases). Between the trimmed V and J ends, which lost 5 bases and 7 bases, there was a span of 22 bases. The germline V gene encodes CDR1 SEHNR and CDR2 FQNEAQ (reference sequence). The CDR3 sequence is 16 residues long. For the CDR3, the DNA is TGTGCCAGCAGCCAACTGACTAGTTGGAGCTCTAATACGCAGTATTTT. This encodes CASSQLTSWSSNTQYF.

The chain recombines TRBV18 with TRBJ1-3, with unresolved D. Germline lookup yields CDR1 KGHSH and CDR2 LQKENI. CDR3 size: 15 residues. Trimming removed 2 bases at V and 0 bases at J, with 8 bases between. The CDR3 is CASSPVPGSGNTIYF. Here the CDR3 DNA reads TGTGCCAGCTCACCAGTCCCGGGCTCTGGAAACACCATATATTTT.

The rearrangement joins TRBV6-4 to TRBJ2-2, with D perhaps matching TRBD1 (5 bases). This CDR3 has 16 amino acids. The V and J ends lost 0 bases and 4 bases respectively, with 12 bases between them. Germline V lookup: CDR1 MRHNA, CDR2 SNTAGT. This CDR3 is CASSDSLQGTTGELFF. CDR3 nucleotide sequence: TGTGCCAGCAGTGACTCGTTGCAGGGAACCACCGGGGAGCTGTTTTTT.

The genes are TRBV5-6 and TRBJ1-1; 10 positions agree with TRBD1. Trimming removed 0 bases from V and 5 bases from J; junction bases left unmatched: 4. CDR3 size: 15 residues. Germline V gene sequence: CDR1 SGHDT, CDR2 YYEEEE. In nucleotides, the CDR3 is TGTGCCAGCAGCTTGGTGGGACAGGGGAGGACTGAAGCTTTCTTT. This translates into CASSLVGQGRTEAFF.

The chain recombines TRBV9 with TRBJ2-5, with TRBD2 as a possible D gene (6 bases). There are 14 residues in the CDR3. From germline, CDR1 is SGDLS and CDR2 YYNGEE. Trimming took 1 base from V and 7 from J, leaving 14 bases between them. Written as DNA, the CDR3 is TGTGCCAGCAGCGTAATGGAAAGGGGAGGGACCCAGTACTTC. Protein product: CASSVMERGGTQYF.